Listed here is a single T cell receptor beta chain. Its recognized antigen is unknown. Base qualities were left out, and no much larger clone turns up one base away. Related bone marrow donors provided peripheral blood samples on the day of marrow donation. Mononuclear cells from peripheral blood and bone marrow were separated by Ficoll-Hypaque density centrifugation and then cryopreserved. TRB sequencing used genomic DNA with the immunoSEQ assay at survey resolution or the hsTCRB kit. Per the original workflow: Initial read processing used immunoSEQ software, and repertoire analyses used the LymphoSeq R package. For each TRB dataset, clonality was calculated as 1 minus normalized Shannon entropy, and the Gini coefficient was computed as well. To infer phenotypes in unsorted samples, TRB sequences from sorted subsets of the recipient or donor were mapped onto unsorted samples from the same recipient. TCRdb re-hosts the immuneACCESS table, in-frame sequences only. Its copies lack some clones; in the studies checked, an unresolved V gene accounts for under half of them, and the cause for the rest is not known. V and J calls and clone size are as listed in that table; D and trimming were resolved from the DNA. The table for this sample lists almost 35,000 clones, none of them counted only once. The biggest ten clones account for roughly 6.7% of the sample.

This specimen belongs to a study of T cells after posttransplantation cyclophosphamide listed by TCRdb under 2016. Regarding the study in general: Using TRB sequencing, the study followed how the T cell repertoire reconstituted after myeloablative bone marrow transplantation in which posttransplantation cyclophosphamide served as GVHD prophylaxis. Blood from all 35 or so PTCy patients who had 1-year posttransplant specimens underwent TRB sequencing. Samples from under 40 PTCy-treated patients, along with samples from 15 to 20 of their related bone marrow donors, underwent antigen receptor sequencing. In 3 patients, up to about 3 additional blood samples taken between 2 and 5.2 years after transplant also underwent TRB sequencing, as did pretransplant blood from 4 patients. TRA and TRB clonality were tightly correlated in eight to ten samples, so subsequent TCR analyses focused on TRB only. Public TRB sequences were searched against a database of over 3,000 sequences associated with responses to pathogens, tumor antigens, self-antigens and alloantigens. Summary of the overall study and its limitations: The TRB repertoires of T cells infiltrating skin or GI tract showed only limited overlap with the TRB repertoires of T cells in blood. Across over 40 patients, TRB clonality was highly associated with recipient CMV seropositivity and CMV reactivation, and diversity in PTCy patients was similar to diversity in CNI/methotrexate controls. Donor-recipient similarity was low at 1-2 months but rose over the first year, and later blood repertoires were often dominated by donor CD8+ memory clones.

The TCR was taken from a woman aged 45-65 years in good health and a related stem cell transplant donor. Sequenced input: PBMCs.

For the CDR3, the sequence is CASREKGTGELFF. The DNA sequence is as follows: TGTGCCAGTAGGGAAAAGGGGACCGGGGAGCTGTTTTTT. The sequence is built from TRBV19 and TRBJ2-2; a tentative D call is TRBD1 (5 bases match). According to the germline V gene (reference sequence), CDR1 reads LNHDA and CDR2 reads SQIVND. Spanning cysteine to phenylalanine, the CDR3 consists of 13 amino acids. Of all the DNA, just the CDR3 is kept, 39 bases in frame from base 1. The trim is 6 bases for V and 5 bases for J, with a gap of 10 bases between the germline ends.